Shown below are 2 T cell receptor beta chains from a single sample sequenced in a study of T cell responses to AZD1222 COVID-19 vaccine. The protocol was immunoSEQ multiplex PCR, while the TCRdb copy is restricted to in-frame clones and leaves out a portion. The profile shows about 120,000 clones, 80% to 95% of them singletons. The sample in question was peripheral blood, obtained on day 0 of MenACWY control vaccination. These receptors all stem from an adult in good health.

The J gene is TRBJ2-7, the V gene TRBV5-1; D not certain. CDR1 is SGHRS and CDR2 is YFSETQ in the germline V gene. The length of the CDR3 is 14 residues. The V end was cut by 1 base, the J end by 3 bases, with 11 bases between. This chain's CDR3 is CASSLIMDGYEQYF. CDR3 in DNA: TGCGCCAGCAGCTTGATTATGGACGGCTACGAGCAGTACTTC. Looking up the rest from reference TRBV5-1 and TRBJ2-7 gives the full variable domain: KAGVTQTPRYLIKTRGQQVTLSCSPISGHRSVSWYQQTPGQGLQFLFEYFSETQRNKGNFPGRFSGRQFSNSRSEMNVSTLELGDSALYLCASSLIMDGYEQYFGPGTRLTVT.

The rearrangement uses TRBV27 and TRBJ2-1, with unresolved D. Germline assignment: CDR1 MNHEY and CDR2 SMNVEV (reference sequence). This CDR3 contains 13 residues. V lost 2 bases to trimming and J lost 0 bases, with 2 bases between them. The CDR3 region is CASSLDSYNEQFF. In nucleotides, the CDR3 is TGTGCCAGCAGTTTAGACTCCTACAATGAGCAGTTCTTC.